Shown below are 10 T cell receptor beta chains from a single sample sequenced in a study of a mutant IDH1 vaccine in newly diagnosed glioma. The time point denotes: baseline, week 1 (first vaccination visit). The treatment denotes: pre-vaccination baseline after standard-of-care therapy. TCRdb's table, derived via immunoSEQ multiplex PCR, lists solely in-frame clones and lacks some. The sample holds 70,000 or so clones, around four fifths seen once. The starting material was peripheral blood mononuclear cells (PBMCs), obtained from a glioma patient treated with radiotherapy, temozolomide or both. Every receptor here comes from a woman under 30 with glioma. Some clones in this sample may be carry-over from other donors' samples.

V and J are TRBV5-6 and TRBJ1-3, with a weak D call TRBD1 (5 bases). The V gene's germline CDR1 is SGHDT and CDR2 YYEEEE. V dropped 4 bases and J dropped 2 bases, with 16 bases sitting between them. The CDR3 extends over 16 amino acids. CDR3 DNA: TGTGCCAGCAGCCCGGAAAGGGGTAGACCTGGAAACACCATATATTTT. Translated, it gives CASSPERGRPGNTIYF.

V gene TRBV4-3 combines with J gene TRBJ2-2; no clear D gene. The CDR3 extends over 13 amino acids. The ends were cut back, 6 bases at V and 6 bases at J, with 11 bases in the middle. Germline V lookup: CDR1 LGHNA, CDR2 YSLEER. CDR3 region: CASSPAGAGELFF. The CDR3 nucleotides are TGCGCCAGCAGTCCGGCAGGCGCCGGGGAGCTGTTTTTT.

The chain couples TRBV11-3 to TRBJ1-5; D remains ambiguous. The germline V gene encodes CDR1 SGHNT and CDR2 YENEEA. CDR3 length: 16 amino acids. V was trimmed by 0 bases and J by 3 bases, leaving 12 bases between them. The CDR3 region is CASSLDTGPVNQPQHF. The CDR3 nucleotides are TGTGCCAGCAGCTTAGATACGGGCCCGGTCAATCAGCCCCAGCATTTT.

The gene calls are TRBV19 and TRBJ2-1; TRBD2 is a possible D gene (6 bases). Germline V gives CDR1 LNHDA, CDR2 SQIVND (reference sequence). V gave up 8 bases and J gave up 7 bases, with 12 bases separating them. The CDR3 covers 12 residues. CDR3 nucleotides: TGTGCCAGTTCGAGTGGGGGGAATGAGCAGTTCTTC. Translated: CASSSGGNEQFF.

The chain joins TRBV2 to TRBJ2-3; 8 bases match TRBD2. The CDR3 spans 12 residues. Germline trimming cut 10 bases from V and 5 bases from J; bases unmatched to any gene: 5. CDR1 is SNHLY and CDR2 is FYNNEI in the germline V gene. The CDR3 loop reads CAIRGGIDTQYF. CDR3 in DNA: TGTGCCATCCGCGGGGGGATAGATACGCAGTATTTT.

By share, this clone ranks as medium-sized. V usage is TRBV11-2 and J usage is TRBJ1-5, with 9 positions matching TRBD1. This CDR3 has 17 residues. Trimming took 5 bases from V and 2 from J; bases not matched to a gene: 10. Germline V CDR1 and CDR2: SGHAT, FQNNGV. The CDR3 bases are TGTGCCAGCAGCCGCGAGACAGGGGGGGGTCGCAATCAGCCCCAGCATTTT. This encodes CASSRETGGGRNQPQHF. The entire variable domain, with the rest obtained from reference TRBV11-2 and TRBJ1-5, is as follows: EAGVAQSPRYKIIEKRQSVAFWCNPISGHATLYWYQQILGQGPKLLIQFQNNGVVDDSQLPKDRFSAERLKGVDSTLKIQPAKLEDSAVYLCASSRETGGGRNQPQHFGDGTRLSIL.

DNA of the CDR3: TGCGCCAGCAGCCAAGTAGGGGGGGTGCAGGCCCTGGGAGATGAAAAACTGTTTTTT. Protein sequence: CASSQVGGVQALGDEKLFF. The chain carries TRBV4-1 and TRBJ1-4, with D tentatively TRBD1 (6 bases). Germline V lookup: CDR1 MGHRA, CDR2 YSYEKL. The CDR3 totals 19 residues. With 1 base removed from V and 6 bases from J, the gap between germline ends came to 24 bases.

The J gene is TRBJ2-3, the V gene TRBV18, with 7 nucleotides matching TRBD2. Unmatched junction bases numbered 13, after V lost 2 bases and J lost 2 bases. The CDR3 loop spans 18 amino acids. Germline-derived CDR1 and CDR2 are KGHSH and LQKENI. CDR3 nucleotides: TGTGCCAGCTCACCAACGGGACTACCCCCACCATTCACAGATACGCAGTATTTT. This encodes CASSPTGLPPPFTDTQYF.

The chain recombines TRBV7-9 with TRBJ1-1, with 8 bases fitting TRBD1. Germline V gives CDR1 SEHNR, CDR2 FQNEAQ (reference sequence). Trimming took 4 bases from V and 3 from J; bases not matched to a gene: 13. CDR3 size: 17 residues. In nucleotides, the CDR3 is TGTGCCAGCAGCTCTAAAAAAAGACAGGGGCGCGACACTGAAGCTTTCTTT. Its protein is CASSSKKRQGRDTEAFF. Looking up the rest from reference TRBV7-9 and TRBJ1-1 gives the full variable domain: DTGVSQNPRHKITKRGQNVTFRCDPISEHNRLYWYRQTLGQGPEFLTYFQNEAQLEKSRLLSDRFSAERPKGSFSTLEIQRTEQGDSAMYLCASSSKKRQGRDTEAFFGQGTRLTVV.

The chain combines TRBV4-2 with TRBJ2-7; no reliable D call. V was clipped by 6 bases and J by 4 bases, with 7 bases between them. There are 11 residues in the CDR3. The germline CDR1 and CDR2 sequences are LGHNA and YNFKEQ. CDR3 coding DNA: TGTGCCAGCAGGAATGAGTACGAGCAGTACTTC. Its translation is CASRNEYEQYF.